This T cell receptor beta chain was recovered during a study of early T cells in non-severe SARS-CoV-2 infection (dated by TCRdb to the early 2020s). Broadly, across the study: Bulk RNA from unsorted whole blood was used for TCR sequencing, so alpha and beta chains could not be paired. General study outcomes and caveats: VDJdb matching was skewed toward anti-spike CD8 responses, so virus-specific expansions were likely underestimated and private and CD4 specificities were missed.

This clonotype has ten or more counts. Its antigen is not yet known. The sample holds no much larger clone one base away, and base qualities are not on file. The study was a case-control design nested within a healthcare worker cohort in London, UK, with weekly nasopharyngeal swab PCR tests and blood sampling. Between 23 and 31 March 2020, the week of the UK lockdown, healthcare workers were enrolled and then followed up weekly for as long as 16 weeks. The library was produced with 5' RACE. The sequencing machine was a NextSeq 500. The TCR library protocol attached unique molecular identifiers to individual cDNA molecules to correct for sequencing error and PCR bias. Both TCR alpha and beta chains were sequenced, and tight co-correlation was observed between alpha and beta sequence abundances in each sample. Per the original workflow: Decombinator V4 was used to annotate TCR sequences for V gene, J gene and CDR3. Expanded TCRs were defined as changing significantly between any two time points under a Poisson model with p below 0.0001. Abundances of TCRs were expressed as counts per million after normalisation to the total number of TCRs sequenced in each sample. VDJdb, accessed 1 November 2021, was searched for CMV, EBV and SARS-CoV-2 annotated TCRs, with TCRs annotated for multiple antigens excluded. The public reads were reprocessed in TCRdb via fastp at Q25 and MiXCR, keeping in-frame beta chains. When rows share a CDR3 protein, they turn into one entry using the most common DNA and genes. The V and J calls and clone size come from TCRdb's table, not from the authors' own analysis. This sample holds 30,000 or so distinct CDR3 sequences; roughly 5.3% were observed only once. Roughly 20% of the sample is held by the ten biggest clonotypes.

This sequence was found in an adult who was a healthcare worker with PCR-confirmed SARS-CoV-2 infection or an uninfected control (not recorded which). The sequencing input was whole blood.

The CDR3 loop reads CASAWGARQPQHF. The DNA is TGTGCCAGCGCGTGGGGGGCCCGTCAGCCCCAGCATTTT. The V and J genes are TRBV12-3 or TRBV12-4 and TRBJ1-5, with TRBD1 perhaps the D gene, on 6 matching bases. V loses 8 bases, J loses 6 bases, and the germline ends lie 14 bases apart. The CDR3 spans 13 residues, from the cysteine through the phenylalanine. Only the CDR3 DNA is retained, 39 bases long and in frame from the first base.